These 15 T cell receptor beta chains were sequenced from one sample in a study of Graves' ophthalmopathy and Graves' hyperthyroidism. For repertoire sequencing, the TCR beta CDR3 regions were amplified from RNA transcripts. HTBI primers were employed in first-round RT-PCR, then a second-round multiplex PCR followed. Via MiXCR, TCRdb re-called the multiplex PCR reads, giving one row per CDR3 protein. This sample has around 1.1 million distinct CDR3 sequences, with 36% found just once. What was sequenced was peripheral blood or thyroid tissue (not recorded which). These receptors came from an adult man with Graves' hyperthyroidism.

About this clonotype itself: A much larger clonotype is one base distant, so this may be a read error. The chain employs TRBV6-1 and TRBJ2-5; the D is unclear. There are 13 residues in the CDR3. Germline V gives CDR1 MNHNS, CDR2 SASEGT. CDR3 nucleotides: TGTGCCAGCACCAAGAACTTACAAGAGTCCCAGTACTTC. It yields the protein CASTKNLQESQYF.

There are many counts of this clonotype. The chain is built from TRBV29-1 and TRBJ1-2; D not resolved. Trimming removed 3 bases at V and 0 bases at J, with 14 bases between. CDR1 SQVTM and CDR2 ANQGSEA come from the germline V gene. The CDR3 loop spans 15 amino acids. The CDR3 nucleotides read TGCAGCGTTGACTTGCTACGGCCACCTAACTATGGCTACACCTTC. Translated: CSVDLLRPPNYGYTF.

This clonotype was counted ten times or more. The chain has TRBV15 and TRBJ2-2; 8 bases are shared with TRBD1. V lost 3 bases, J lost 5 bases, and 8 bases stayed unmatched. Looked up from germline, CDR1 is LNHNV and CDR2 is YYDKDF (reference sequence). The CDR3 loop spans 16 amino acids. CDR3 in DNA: TGTGCCACCAGCAGGGTATGGGGACAGGCTACCGGGGAGCTGTTTTTT. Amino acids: CATSRVWGQATGELFF.

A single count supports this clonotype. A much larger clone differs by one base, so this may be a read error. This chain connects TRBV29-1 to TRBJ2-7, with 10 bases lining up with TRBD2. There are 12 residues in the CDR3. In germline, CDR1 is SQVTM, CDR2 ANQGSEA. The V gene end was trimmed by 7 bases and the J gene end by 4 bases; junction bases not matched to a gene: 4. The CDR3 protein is CSALAGVYEQYF. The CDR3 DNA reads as TGCAGCGCCCTAGCGGGAGTGTACGAGCAGTACTTC.

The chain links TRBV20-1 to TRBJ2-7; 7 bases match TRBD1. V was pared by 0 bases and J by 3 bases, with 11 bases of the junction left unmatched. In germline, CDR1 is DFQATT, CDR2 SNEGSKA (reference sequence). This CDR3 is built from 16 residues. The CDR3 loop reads CSARDVIRGSVYEQYF. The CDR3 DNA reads TGCAGTGCTAGAGATGTTATCAGGGGGAGTGTCTACGAGCAGTACTTC.

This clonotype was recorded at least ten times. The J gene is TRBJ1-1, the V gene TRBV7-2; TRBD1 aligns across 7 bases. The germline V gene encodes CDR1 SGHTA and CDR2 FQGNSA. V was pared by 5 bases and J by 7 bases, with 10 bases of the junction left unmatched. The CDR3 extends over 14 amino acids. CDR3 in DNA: TGTGCCAGCAGCGGACAGGTCCGCTATGGTGAAGCTTTCTTT. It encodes CASSGQVRYGEAFF.

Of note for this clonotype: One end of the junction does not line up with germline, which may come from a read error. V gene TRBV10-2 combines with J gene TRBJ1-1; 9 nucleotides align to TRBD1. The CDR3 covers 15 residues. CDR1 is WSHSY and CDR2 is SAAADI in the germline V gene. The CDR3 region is CASSADRGINTEAFF. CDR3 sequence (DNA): TGTGCCAGCAGCGCCGACAGGGGGATCAACACTGAAGCTTTCTTT.

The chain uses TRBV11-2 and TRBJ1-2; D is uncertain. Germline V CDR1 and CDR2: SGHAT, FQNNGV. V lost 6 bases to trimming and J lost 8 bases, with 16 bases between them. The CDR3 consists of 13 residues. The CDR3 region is CASSIVASGGYTF. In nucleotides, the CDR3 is TGTGCCAGCAGTATAGTGGCTAGCGGGGGCTACACCTTC.

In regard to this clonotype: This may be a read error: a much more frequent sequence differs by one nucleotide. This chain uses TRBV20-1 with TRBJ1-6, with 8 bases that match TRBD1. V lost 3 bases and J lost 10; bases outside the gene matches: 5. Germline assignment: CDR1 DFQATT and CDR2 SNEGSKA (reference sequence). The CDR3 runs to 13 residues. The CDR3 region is CSARSNRGSPLHF. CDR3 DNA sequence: TGCAGTGCTAGGTCGAACAGGGGGTCACCCCTCCACTTT.

The DNA for the CDR3 is TGTGCCAGCAGCAACCTACAGGGGTGGCAGCCCCAGCATTTT. It specifies CASSNLQGWQPQHF. This sequence joins TRBV6-5 and TRBJ1-5; 7 positions match TRBD1. Germline V gives CDR1 MNHEY, CDR2 SVGAGI. After removal of 6 bases from V and 7 bases from J, the junction contained 9 bases not matched to a gene. The CDR3 consists of 14 residues.

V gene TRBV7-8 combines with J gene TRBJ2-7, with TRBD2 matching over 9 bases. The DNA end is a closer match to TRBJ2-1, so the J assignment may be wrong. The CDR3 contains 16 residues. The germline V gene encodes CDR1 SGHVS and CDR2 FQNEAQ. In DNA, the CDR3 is TGTGCCAGCAGCACCACGGGGCTAGCGGGATACTATGAGCAGTTCTTC. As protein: CASSTTGLAGYYEQFF.

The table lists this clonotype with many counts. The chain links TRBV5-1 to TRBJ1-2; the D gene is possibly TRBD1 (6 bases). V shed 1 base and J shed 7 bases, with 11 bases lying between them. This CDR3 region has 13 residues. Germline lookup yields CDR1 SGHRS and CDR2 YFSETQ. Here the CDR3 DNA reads TGCGCCAGCAGCTTGATACAGGGTGGTGGCTACACCTTC. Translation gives CASSLIQGGGYTF.

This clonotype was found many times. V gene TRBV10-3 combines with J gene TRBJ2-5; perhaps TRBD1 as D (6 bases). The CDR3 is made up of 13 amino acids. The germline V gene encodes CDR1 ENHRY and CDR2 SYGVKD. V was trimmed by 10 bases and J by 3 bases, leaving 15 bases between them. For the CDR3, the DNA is TGTGCCACCTCGCTACAGGGAGAAGAGACCCAGTACTTC. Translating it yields CATSLQGEETQYF.

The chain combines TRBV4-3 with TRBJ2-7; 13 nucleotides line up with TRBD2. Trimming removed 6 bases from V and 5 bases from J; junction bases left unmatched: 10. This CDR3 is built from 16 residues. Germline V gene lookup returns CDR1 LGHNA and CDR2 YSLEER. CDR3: CASSQRLLAGGHEQYF. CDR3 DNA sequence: TGCGCCAGCAGTCAACGCCTACTAGCGGGAGGGCACGAGCAGTACTTC.

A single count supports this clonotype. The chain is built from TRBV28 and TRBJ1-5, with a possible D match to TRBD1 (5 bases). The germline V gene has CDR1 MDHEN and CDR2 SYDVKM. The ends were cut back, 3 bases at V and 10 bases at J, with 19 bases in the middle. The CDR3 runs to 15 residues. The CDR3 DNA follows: TGTGCCAGCAGTTTCTCGGGGAGGGGCCCCCCACCCCAGCATTTT. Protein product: CASSFSGRGPPPQHF.